The 24 T cell receptor beta chains in this list originate from one sample, sequenced in a study of blood T cell repertoires in COVID-19. Here immunoSEQ multiplex PCR was the method, and the copy in TCRdb shows in-frame clones only, minus some. The sample lists about 90,000 clones, 86% occurring once. Material for sequencing was peripheral blood. These receptors were collected from a man older than 75 with acute or convalescent COVID-19.

The V call is TRBV7-9, the J call TRBJ1-5, with D tentatively TRBD1 (6 bases). Between the trimmed V and J ends, which lost 3 bases and 6 bases, there was a span of 15 bases. The CDR3 spans 15 residues. Germline CDR1 SEHNR, CDR2 FQNEAQ (reference sequence). CDR3 DNA sequence: TGTGCCAGCAGCTTCACCGAATCCAGGGGTCAGCCCCAGCATTTT. Protein product: CASSFTESRGQPQHF.

This chain connects TRBV19 to TRBJ1-5, with D hard to call. CDR1 and CDR2 from the germline V gene are LNHDA and SQIVND (reference sequence). V was clipped by 5 bases and J by 0 bases, with 8 bases between them. CDR3 size: 14 residues. The CDR3 protein is CASSVLDSNQPQHF. In nucleotides, the CDR3 is TGTGCCAGTAGTGTCTTAGATAGCAATCAGCCCCAGCATTTT.

DNA for the CDR3: TGCGCCAGCAGCCAAGAGGGAAGCGGGAGGGGCTCAAACATTCAGTACTTC. Its protein product is CASSQEGSGRGSNIQYF. This chain connects TRBV4-1 to TRBJ2-4; 10 bases line up with TRBD2. Trimming at V came to 0 bases and at J to 6 bases, leaving 8 bases not matched to a gene. Germline V gene sequence: CDR1 MGHRA, CDR2 YSYEKL. This CDR3 contains 17 residues.

The gene calls are TRBV19 and TRBJ2-1; 9 nucleotides line up with TRBD1. V trimming: 4 bases; J trimming: 6 bases; junction bases outside the gene matches: 13. This CDR3 has 17 residues. Per the germline V gene, CDR1 is LNHDA and CDR2 is SQIVND (reference sequence). The CDR3 bases are TGTGCCAGTAGTACCCCCCCCGGGACAGGGACCTCCAATGAGCAGTTCTTC. This encodes CASSTPPGTGTSNEQFF.

The rearrangement uses TRBV28 and TRBJ1-3; a possible D gene is TRBD1 (5 bases). The CDR3 is made up of 13 amino acids. The germline gives CDR1 MDHEN, CDR2 SYDVKM. V was trimmed by 8 bases and J by 0 bases, leaving 8 bases between them. CDR3 sequence reads: CASYDSSGNTIYF. The CDR3 nucleotides read TGTGCCAGCTATGACAGCTCTGGAAACACCATATATTTT.

The chain employs TRBV5-1 and TRBJ2-2, with TRBD1 as a possible D gene (6 bases). The CDR3 spans 16 residues. Germline CDR1 reads SGHRS; CDR2 reads YFSETQ. With 0 bases removed from V and 3 bases from J, the gap between germline ends came to 12 bases. The CDR3 sequence: CASSLAVRQDTGELFF. Written as DNA, the CDR3 is TGCGCCAGCAGCTTGGCCGTTAGACAGGACACCGGGGAGCTGTTTTTT.

This clone was recorded only once. V and J are TRBV15 and TRBJ1-1; tentative D call: TRBD1 (6 bases). The ends were cut back, 0 bases at V and 8 bases at J, with 16 bases in the middle. There are 15 residues in the CDR3. Germline V lookup: CDR1 LNHNV, CDR2 YYDKDF (reference sequence). The CDR3 bases are TGTGCCACCAGCAGAGAAAGAACAGGGTTGGGGGAAGCTTTCTTT. Residues: CATSRERTGLGEAFF.

The CDR3 region is CASSLDRPPGGEKLFF. CDR3 sequence (DNA): TGTGCCAGCAGCTTGGATAGACCCCCAGGGGGTGAAAAACTGTTTTTT. V gene TRBV11-2 combines with J gene TRBJ1-4, with 7 bases matching TRBD1. The germline CDR1 and CDR2 sequences are SGHAT and FQNNGV. V lost 3 bases to trimming and J lost 7 bases; unmatched junction nucleotides: 11. The CDR3 covers 16 residues.

The chain couples TRBV6-5 to TRBJ2-7; D unclear. The V end was cut by 2 bases, the J end by 2 bases, with 10 bases between. Germline CDR1 is MNHEY and CDR2 is SVGAGI. The CDR3 has 14 residues. The CDR3 DNA sequence: TGTGCCAGCAGTTACCTCGGTGGAGCCTACGAGCAGTACTTC. Encoded protein: CASSYLGGAYEQYF.

Only one count was recorded for this clone. V usage is TRBV28 and J usage is TRBJ2-5; 10 bases fit TRBD2. CDR3 size: 14 residues. J gave up 4 bases and V 6 bases, and 5 bases lay outside the gene matches. Per the germline V gene, CDR1 is MDHEN and CDR2 is SYDVKM. The CDR3 here is CASRSSGSGETQYF. For the CDR3, the DNA is TGTGCCAGCAGGTCTAGCGGGAGTGGAGAGACCCAGTACTTC.

The chain is built from TRBV19 and TRBJ1-4, with 8 bases lining up with TRBD1. The CDR3 sequence is 15 residues long. V trimming: 7 bases; J trimming: 0 bases; junction bases outside the gene matches: 4. Germline CDR1 LNHDA, CDR2 SQIVND (reference sequence). CDR3 bases: TGTGCCAGTATCGACAGGGGCGCAACTAATGAAAAACTGTTTTTT. Protein product: CASIDRGATNEKLFF.

The chain recombines TRBV28 with TRBJ1-1; D not certain. This CDR3 comprises 12 residues. The ends were cut back, 3 bases at V and 11 bases at J, with 13 bases in the middle. The germline V gene encodes CDR1 MDHEN and CDR2 SYDVKM. In nucleotides, the CDR3 is TGTGCCAGCAGTTTGCTAGCTTCGACGGCTTTCTTT. It codes for CASSLLASTAFF.

The chain is built from TRBV7-2 and TRBJ1-6; D might be TRBD1 (6 bases). This CDR3 contains 15 residues. From germline, CDR1 is SGHTA and CDR2 FQGNSA. Trimming pared 2 bases from V and 7 bases from J, leaving 12 bases between. Written as DNA, the CDR3 is TGTGCCAGCAGCTTAAGGCACAGGGAGAATTCACCCCTCCACTTT. Encoded protein: CASSLRHRENSPLHF.

This clone was counted a single time. V and J are TRBV18 and TRBJ2-7, with D maybe TRBD1 (5 bases). This CDR3 comprises 15 residues. The germline gives CDR1 KGHSH, CDR2 LQKENI. The germline V and J ends were trimmed by 3 bases and 5 bases, with 17 bases remaining between them. The DNA of the CDR3 is TGTGCCAGCTCACCCCTTCCCCGGACACACGACGAGCAGTACTTC. Translated, it gives CASSPLPRTHDEQYF.

The chain carries TRBV19 and TRBJ1-1; possible D gene TRBD1, 5 bases. CDR1 and CDR2 (germline): LNHDA, SQIVND (reference sequence). Trimming left V 7 bases short and J 5 bases short, with 20 bases between. The CDR3 loop spans 15 amino acids. This chain's CDR3 is CASTVNRGGGTEAFF. Here the CDR3 DNA reads TGTGCCAGTACTGTTAACCGGGGGGGAGGGACTGAAGCTTTCTTT.

The gene calls are TRBV25-1 and TRBJ2-1; TRBD2 matches 8 bases. V was clipped by 7 bases and J by 7 bases; unmatched bases: 12. This CDR3 region has 15 residues. CDR1 and CDR2 from the germline V gene are MGHDK and SYGVNS. For the CDR3, the DNA is TGTGCCAGCACCAGACCCGGACTAGCTGCAAATGAGCAGTTCTTC. Residues: CASTRPGLAANEQFF.

This rearrangement joins TRBV7-2 to TRBJ1-5; 8 nucleotides align to TRBD1. Trimming at V came to 0 bases and at J to 7 bases, leaving 2 bases not matched to a gene. This CDR3 is built from 14 residues. The germline CDR1 and CDR2 sequences are SGHTA and FQGNSA. The chain's CDR3 is CASSLASGGQPQHF. CDR3 coding DNA: TGTGCCAGCAGCTTAGCTTCAGGGGGCCAGCCCCAGCATTTT.

The gene calls are TRBV29-1 and TRBJ2-2; D not certain. Germline V gene sequence: CDR1 SQVTM, CDR2 ANQGSEA. This CDR3 contains 11 residues. Trimming took 8 bases from V and 3 from J, leaving 7 bases between them. DNA of the CDR3: TGCAGCACCGTAGACACCGGGGAGCTGTTTTTT. This gives the protein CSTVDTGELFF.

The V call is TRBV6-2 or TRBV6-3, the J call TRBJ2-1; 14 bases align to TRBD2. The germline gives CDR1 MNHEY, CDR2 SVGEGT. The CDR3 spans 15 residues. With 6 bases clipped from V and 6 bases from J, the junction kept 4 bases outside the gene matches. The CDR3 here is CASSQGLAGVNEQFF. For the CDR3, the DNA is TGTGCCAGCAGCCAGGGACTAGCGGGAGTCAATGAGCAGTTCTTC.

This chain links TRBV18 with TRBJ2-1; 8 bases match TRBD1. This CDR3 has 13 amino acids. Germline V gene data show CDR1 as KGHSH and CDR2 as LQKENI. V dropped 5 bases and J dropped 6; count of bases not matched to a gene: 3. The CDR3 protein is CASSAGQANEQFF. CDR3 nucleotides: TGTGCCAGCTCAGCGGGACAGGCCAATGAGCAGTTCTTC.

Comment on this clone: At one of its ends the junction is not consistent with the germline gene, which may arise from a read error. The rearrangement joins TRBV28 to TRBJ1-6; the D is unclear. This CDR3 region has 14 residues. Germline V gene lookup returns CDR1 MDHEN and CDR2 SYDVKM. The CDR3 here is CASRSPSSNSPLHF. The CDR3 DNA is TGTGCCAGCAGATCCCCCTCCTCTAATTCACCCCTCCACTTT.

The J gene is TRBJ2-2, the V gene TRBV5-6, with 15 nucleotides matching TRBD2. Germline V gene sequence: CDR1 SGHDT, CDR2 YYEEEE. The CDR3 runs 16 residues. V lost 4 bases and J lost 7; bases outside the gene matches: 5. The CDR3: CASSPGLAGGYGELFF. CDR3 DNA: TGTGCCAGCAGCCCCGGACTAGCGGGAGGGTACGGGGAGCTGTTTTTT.

V usage is TRBV5-4 and J usage is TRBJ2-7; D is possibly TRBD2 (5 bases). V shed 5 bases and J shed 0 bases, with 6 bases lying between them. The CDR3 is 12 amino acids. CDR1 SGHNT and CDR2 YYREEE come from the germline V gene (reference sequence). In DNA form, the CDR3 reads TGTGCCAGCAGAGGGAGCTCCTACGAGCAGTACTTC. Protein sequence: CASRGSSYEQYF.

V is TRBV5-4 and J is TRBJ1-6, with TRBD1 matching 7 bases. CDR1 is SGHNT and CDR2 is YYREEE in the germline V gene (reference sequence). The CDR3 runs 14 residues. After removal of 2 bases from V and 6 bases from J, the junction contained 2 bases not matched to a gene. The CDR3: CASSFKGANSPLHF. The CDR3, as DNA: TGTGCCAGCAGCTTCAAGGGGGCTAATTCACCCCTCCACTTT.